The 30 T cell receptor beta chains listed next were all sequenced from one sample in a study of blood T cells in healthy people across ages. Primers used in a second PCR of roughly 6 to 12 cycles were a sample-barcoded 5' primer and a J-beta primer mix. One entry per CDR3 protein, called by TCRdb with MiXCR from the 5' RACE reads. Among 1,800,000 or so distinct CDR3 sequences listed, approximately 39% were seen once. Material for sequencing was blood. Every receptor here comes from a human donor in good health.

This clonotype was detected a few times. This chain joins TRBV12-3 or TRBV12-4 and TRBJ1-5; 7 bases align to TRBD1. The CDR3 contains 14 residues. The J segment lost 4 bases and the V segment lost 4 bases, leaving 4 bases of the junction unmatched. The CDR3 region has the DNA TGTGCCAGCAGTTCGGGACAGAGAAATCAGCCCCAGCATTTT. This gives the protein CASSSGQRNQPQHF.

CDR3 amino acids: CAISESTHRRDTQYF. Here the CDR3 DNA reads TGTGCCATCAGTGAGTCAACGCACAGACGGGATACGCAGTATTTT. The rearrangement links TRBV10-3 to TRBJ2-3; no definite D call. The CDR3 runs 15 residues. The germline gives CDR1 ENHRY, CDR2 SYGVKD. With 0 bases removed from V and 6 bases from J, the gap between germline ends came to 13 bases.

The table lists this clonotype with a few counts. The CDR3 is CASSYIQGKEFSGANVLTF. The CDR3 bases are TGCGCCAGCAGCTACATACAGGGGAAAGAATTCTCTGGGGCCAACGTCCTGACTTTC. The chain recombines TRBV5-1 with TRBJ2-6; 7 nucleotides match TRBD1. Trimming took 3 bases from V and 0 from J; bases not matched to a gene: 12. The germline V gene encodes CDR1 SGHRS and CDR2 YFSETQ. The length of the CDR3 is 19 residues.

Only one count was recorded for this clonotype. The chain has TRBV12-3 or TRBV12-4 and TRBJ1-5; D may be TRBD1 (5 bases). V gave up 2 bases and J gave up 8 bases, with 10 bases separating them. This CDR3 comprises 13 residues. CDR3 protein: CASSLNSGKPQHF. CDR3 sequence (DNA): TGTGCCAGCAGTTTAAATTCAGGGAAGCCCCAGCATTTT.

This clonotype was recorded a few times. The rearrangement uses TRBV9 and TRBJ2-1; D gene unclear. Per germline, CDR1 SGDLS and CDR2 YYNGEE. The CDR3 has 17 amino acids. Trimming pared 4 bases from V and 4 bases from J, leaving 21 bases between. CDR3 residues: CASSPRPLVLDYNEQFF. CDR3 nucleotides: TGTGCCAGCAGCCCCCGTCCCCTAGTGCTCGATTACAATGAGCAGTTCTTC.

CDR3: CSARVLGGEQYF. As DNA, the CDR3 is TGCAGTGCTAGAGTACTAGGGGGCGAGCAGTACTTC. V usage is TRBV20-1 and J usage is TRBJ2-7, with D possibly TRBD1 on 6 matching bases. Looked up from germline, CDR1 is DFQATT and CDR2 is SNEGSKA (reference sequence). Trimming took off 1 base at V and 6 bases at J, with 10 bases between the two ends. This CDR3 region has 12 residues.

The rearrangement joins TRBV20-1 to TRBJ2-7; possible D gene TRBD1, 5 bases. The germline V and J ends were trimmed by 5 bases and 3 bases, with 11 bases remaining between them. This CDR3 region has 12 residues. Germline V gene sequence: CDR1 DFQATT, CDR2 SNEGSKA (reference sequence). The CDR3 loop reads CSAVRGGYEQYF. The CDR3 DNA follows: TGCAGTGCTGTTAGGGGCGGCTACGAGCAGTACTTC.

The chain is built from TRBV5-6 and TRBJ2-3, with D unclear. Trimming cost V 2 bases and J 4 bases, with 11 bases left between them. Germline V gene data show CDR1 as SGHDT and CDR2 as YYEEEE. This CDR3 contains 14 residues. The CDR3 DNA reads as TGTGCCAGCAGCTTCTCCTGGGGTTCAGATACGCAGTATTTT. Its protein is CASSFSWGSDTQYF.

The table lists this clonotype with a few counts. The gene calls are TRBV7-3 and TRBJ1-1; possibly TRBD1 for D (6 bases). The CDR3 sequence is 13 residues long. CDR1 is SGHTA, CDR2 FQGTGA, per germline. V lost 5 bases and J lost 5, with 12 bases in between. The CDR3 loop is CASSGGGVTEAFF. DNA of the CDR3: TGTGCCAGCAGCGGAGGGGGGGTTACTGAAGCTTTCTTT.

There are a few counts of this clonotype. The chain is built from TRBV28 and TRBJ2-7; D possibly corresponds to TRBD2 (5 bases). Germline CDR1 and CDR2: MDHEN and SYDVKM. This CDR3 comprises 14 residues. V was trimmed by 6 bases and J by 7 bases, leaving 19 bases between them. CDR3 protein: CASRKRDTRSEQYF. CDR3 DNA: TGTGCCAGCAGGAAGAGGGATACACGTTCAGAGCAGTACTTC.

This clonotype occurred once. The chain employs TRBV20-1 and TRBJ2-5; no clear D. Germline loops: CDR1 DFQATT, CDR2 SNEGSKA (reference sequence). CDR3 length: 13 residues. V was clipped by 1 base and J by 5 bases, with 11 bases between them. In DNA, the CDR3 is TGCAGTGCTAGAGCGGAAGACGGGGAGACCCAGTACTTC. Amino acids: CSARAEDGETQYF.

This clonotype was observed a handful of times. The V call is TRBV29-1, the J call TRBJ1-5; possible D gene TRBD1, 6 bases. The germline V and J ends were trimmed by 4 bases and 4 bases, with 14 bases remaining between them. This CDR3 region has 14 residues. Germline CDR1 SQVTM, CDR2 ANQGSEA. CDR3 residues: CSVGEGTPNQPQHF. In DNA, the CDR3 is TGCAGCGTTGGAGAAGGGACACCAAATCAGCCCCAGCATTTT.

The table lists this clonotype with many counts. The chain has TRBV29-1 and TRBJ2-7, with D perhaps matching TRBD1 (6 bases). Germline V gene lookup returns CDR1 SQVTM and CDR2 ANQGSEA. V lost 2 bases and J lost 1, with 9 bases in between. The CDR3 has 13 amino acids. The CDR3 loop is CSVELTGSYEQYF. CDR3 bases: TGCAGCGTTGAACTGACAGGATCCTACGAGCAGTACTTC.

The chain employs TRBV6-2 or TRBV6-3 and TRBJ1-2; D unresolved. Trimming shortened V by 2 bases and J by 6 bases, and 13 bases separated the two germline ends. The CDR3 runs to 14 residues. Per the germline V gene, CDR1 is MNHEY and CDR2 is SVGEGT. The CDR3 coding sequence is TGTGCCAGCAGTTACGCGGCAAGCTCGGATGGCTACACCTTC. It is translated as CASSYAASSDGYTF.

This sequence joins TRBV13 and TRBJ2-7; TRBD2 agrees at 8 bases. Germline loops: CDR1 PRHDT, CDR2 FYEKMQ (reference sequence). V shed 6 bases, J shed 5 bases, and the junction held 18 bases outside the gene matches. The CDR3 consists of 17 residues. The CDR3 bases are TGTGCCAGCAGACACAGGCAATTTGTAGCGGGGTCAAACGAGCAGTACTTC. Its protein product is CASRHRQFVAGSNEQYF.

CDR3 bases: TGCAGCGTTGATGGCGGGAGTAACACCGGGGAGCTGTTTTTT. It codes for CSVDGGSNTGELFF. The chain has TRBV29-1 and TRBJ2-2; TRBD2 agrees at 7 bases. The CDR3 is 14 residues long. V dropped 3 bases and J dropped 2; count of bases not matched to a gene: 3. Germline CDR1 reads SQVTM; CDR2 reads ANQGSEA.

Notes on this clonotype: This clone may be a read error of a much larger clone one base away. This rearrangement joins TRBV10-2 to TRBJ2-1; 7 bases agree with TRBD2. Trimming took 10 bases from V and 6 from J; bases not matched to a gene: 21. The CDR3 is made up of 17 amino acids. Germline V lookup: CDR1 WSHSY, CDR2 SAAADI. The CDR3 region has the DNA TGCGCCACCACGGCCGGGACTACCGTAATAGCCTTCAATGAGCAGTTCTTC. This codes for CATTAGTTVIAFNEQFF.

The chain has TRBV5-1 and TRBJ1-1; D perhaps matches TRBD1 (5 bases). The V gene lost 5 bases and the J gene lost 4 bases, with 18 bases spanning the gap. The CDR3 is 15 amino acids. Looked up from germline, CDR1 is SGHRS and CDR2 is YFSETQ. CDR3 protein: CASSSKSGRATEAFF. DNA for the CDR3: TGCGCCAGCAGTTCGAAATCAGGGAGGGCCACTGAAGCTTTCTTT.

This clonotype was recorded at least ten times. The chain carries TRBV29-1 and TRBJ2-1, with 9 nucleotides matching TRBD1. Germline V gene lookup returns CDR1 SQVTM and CDR2 ANQGSEA. Trimming cost V 4 bases and J 4 bases; bases outside gene matches: 8. CDR3 length: 15 amino acids. The DNA of the CDR3 is TGCAGCGTTGGAAGTCGGGACAGGGATTACAATGAGCAGTTCTTC. The encoded protein is CSVGSRDRDYNEQFF.

This chain uses TRBV6-6 with TRBJ1-5, with a tentative D call TRBD1 (5 bases). The CDR3 consists of 14 residues. V was cut by 6 bases and J by 5 bases, with 14 bases left in between. From germline, CDR1 is MNHNY and CDR2 SVGAGI (reference sequence). The CDR3 reads CASSSGTFYQPQHF. CDR3 nucleotide sequence: TGTGCCAGCAGCTCCGGGACGTTTTATCAGCCCCAGCATTTT.

This clonotype was detected only a few times. This rearrangement joins TRBV15 to TRBJ2-7; D not certain. The CDR3 runs to 14 residues. V lost 0 bases and J 2 bases, leaving 8 bases between the germline ends. The germline V gene encodes CDR1 LNHNV and CDR2 YYDKDF (reference sequence). CDR3 nucleotide sequence: TGTGCCACCAGCAGAGATGGAAGGACCTACGAGCAGTACTTC. Translating it yields CATSRDGRTYEQYF.

The genes are TRBV6-2 or TRBV6-3 and TRBJ2-3, with 9 bases lining up with TRBD2. The length of the CDR3 is 16 residues. The germline CDR1 and CDR2 sequences are MNHEY and SVGEGT. Germline trimming cut 8 bases from V and 0 bases from J; bases unmatched to any gene: 9. The CDR3 DNA reads TGTGCCAGCCGTTGGCTAGCGGGGACTAGCACAGATACGCAGTATTTT. Its translation: CASRWLAGTSTDTQYF.

A single count supports this clonotype. The chain employs TRBV7-2 and TRBJ2-5; TRBD1 agrees at 8 bases. The closer fit of TRBJ2-7 to the DNA end suggests the J call may be wrong. The CDR3 is 15 residues long. Germline loops: CDR1 SGHTA, CDR2 FQGNSA. The CDR3 DNA follows: TGTGCCAGCAGCTATAGGACAGGGTCTATGTACGAGCAGTACTTC. This encodes CASSYRTGSMYEQYF.

This chain joins TRBV6-1 and TRBJ2-7; D tentatively fits TRBD1 or TRBD2 (5 bases each). The germline gives CDR1 MNHNS, CDR2 SASEGT. V was shortened by 0 bases and J by 7 bases, with 13 bases between the two germline ends. This CDR3 contains 14 residues. The CDR3 sequence: CASSEAYSGQEQYF. DNA for the CDR3: TGTGCCAGCAGTGAAGCGTATTCGGGGCAGGAGCAGTACTTC.

This clonotype was seen a handful of times. The rearrangement joins TRBV29-1 to TRBJ2-1; TRBD2 matches 8 bases. CDR3 length equals 16 residues. V dropped 0 bases and J dropped 5; count of bases not matched to a gene: 9. Germline assignment: CDR1 SQVTM and CDR2 ANQGSEA. Written as DNA, the CDR3 is TGCAGCGTTGAAGAAGGACTAGCAGGATCCCACAATGAGCAGTTCTTC. Translation gives CSVEEGLAGSHNEQFF.

This clonotype was observed at least ten times. The V call is TRBV12-3 or TRBV12-4, the J call TRBJ1-5; 9 nucleotides line up with TRBD1. V shed 7 bases and J 0 bases; nucleotides not matched to a gene: 4. The CDR3 covers 15 residues. The CDR3 sequence: CASKATGGSNQPQHF. The CDR3 DNA sequence: TGTGCCAGCAAAGCGACAGGGGGTAGCAATCAGCCCCAGCATTTT.

This clonotype was observed a few times. The chain joins TRBV15 to TRBJ1-1, with D uncertain. The germline V gene has CDR1 LNHNV and CDR2 YYDKDF (reference sequence). There are 13 residues in the CDR3. The V and J ends lost 0 bases and 7 bases respectively, with 9 bases between them. This CDR3 is CATSRDRYGEAFF. The CDR3, as DNA: TGTGCCACCAGCAGAGATAGGTACGGTGAAGCTTTCTTT.

V and J are TRBV25-1 and TRBJ2-1, with D tentatively TRBD1 (5 bases). Germline CDR1 reads MGHDK; CDR2 reads SYGVNS. The V end lost 4 bases, the J end lost 5 bases, and 12 bases lay between the germline ends. This CDR3 comprises 14 residues. The CDR3 nucleotides read TGTGCCAGCAGTGGACAGAGCCTACACAATGAGCAGTTCTTC. This translates into CASSGQSLHNEQFF.

This clonotype has more than one count but fewer than ten. The rearrangement links TRBV5-1 to TRBJ2-7; D may be TRBD1 (5 bases). CDR3 length equals 15 residues. The V end was cut by 5 bases, the J end by 7 bases, with 22 bases between. Germline V CDR1 and CDR2: SGHRS, YFSETQ. CDR3 sequence: CASRRIVQGEEEQYF. The CDR3 region has the DNA TGCGCCAGCAGGCGAATCGTGCAGGGTGAGGAGGAGCAGTACTTC.

This clonotype was picked up many times. The chain recombines TRBV29-1 with TRBJ1-1; D is unclear. The CDR3 consists of 11 residues. Trimming stripped 6 bases from V and 0 bases from J, with 5 bases between. Germline-derived CDR1 and CDR2 are SQVTM and ANQGSEA. The CDR3 bases are TGCAGCGTGGAATTGAACACTGAAGCTTTCTTT. Its translation is CSVELNTEAFF.